A single sample is the source of the 10 T cell receptor beta chains below, sequenced in a study of human CD8 memory T cell subsets. UMI-labeled 5' RACE was the method by which TCR beta libraries were made. After re-calling the 5' RACE reads, TCRdb lists one entry per CDR3 protein, DNA absent. The table for this sample gives around 10,000 distinct CDR3 sequences. Material: CD8+ stem-like memory T cells (TSCM and TCM) sorted from PBMCs. The subset was: stem-like memory CD8 T cells (TSTEM), CCR7+ PD-1- TIGIT-. The receptors shown here come from a human donor in good health.

The chain links TRBV7-3 to TRBJ2-3; as DNA is missing, the TRBD1 call by TCRdb cannot be tested. Germline assignment: CDR1 SGHTA and CDR2 FQGTGA. The CDR3 covers 16 residues. CDR3 amino acids: CASSLAGGRVPDTQYF.

Considering frequency, this clonotype is medium-sized. CDR3 region: CAWSVASYEQYF. This chain connects TRBV30 to TRBJ2-7. CDR1 is GTSNPN and CDR2 is SVGIG in the germline V gene (reference sequence). This CDR3 comprises 12 residues.

The V call is TRBV6-5, the J call TRBJ1-2; TCRdb returns TRBD1, unconfirmable since there is no DNA. From germline, CDR1 is MNHEY and CDR2 SVGAGI. The CDR3 is 15 amino acids. Here the CDR3 reads CATEVWDRGLIGYTF.

The J gene is TRBJ2-2, the V gene TRBV12-3 or TRBV12-4. The CDR3 sequence is 17 residues long. The CDR3: CASSFVAELANTGELFF.

The chain uses TRBV6-1 and TRBJ2-7. Germline loops: CDR1 MNHNS, CDR2 SASEGT. The CDR3 covers 12 residues. The CDR3 reads CASSEVGVEQYF.

The chain has TRBV2 and TRBJ2-2; as DNA is missing, the TRBD1 call by TCRdb cannot be tested. The CDR3 consists of 14 residues. Germline V gene sequence: CDR1 SNHLY, CDR2 FYNNEI. Here the CDR3 reads CASGPGSRTGELFF.

The V gene is TRBV19, the J gene TRBJ1-1; the D call of TRBD1 rests on TCRdb alone, since no DNA is present to check it. The CDR3 contains 13 residues. CDR1 and CDR2 (germline): LNHDA, SQIVND (reference sequence). Here the CDR3 reads CASKGTLNTEAFF.

J is TRBJ1-2 and V is TRBV11-3; there is no DNA to check the TCRdb D call of TRBD1. This CDR3 is 12 amino acids long. Germline V gene sequence: CDR1 SGHNT, CDR2 YENEEA. CDR3 sequence: CASNGQGAGYTF.

V gene TRBV13 combines with J gene TRBJ1-1. The CDR3 length is 14 residues. Looked up from germline, CDR1 is PRHDT and CDR2 is FYEKMQ (reference sequence). Here the CDR3 reads CASSSWTENTEAFF.

The rearrangement uses TRBV28 and TRBJ2-2. From germline, CDR1 is MDHEN and CDR2 SYDVKM. The CDR3 runs 16 residues. The CDR3 protein is CASSLFGVADTGELFF.